These 5 T cell receptor beta chains were sequenced from one sample in a study of healthy donors' naive CD4 and CD8 T cells. TCR libraries were built from about 520 ng of total RNA by linear amplification. TCRdb independently ran MiXCR on the reads; one entry per CDR3 protein. The table records 180,000 or so distinct CDR3 sequences, 65% to 75% of them present only once. Sequenced: naive CD4+ and CD8+ T cells sorted from blood, pooled from several donors. Every receptor here comes from a pool of human donors in good health; the sample pools cells from several healthy donors.

The table lists this clonotype with a few counts. This chain connects TRBV29-1 to TRBJ2-7; TRBD1 agrees at 9 bases. The CDR3 sequence is 15 residues long. Germline CDR1 is SQVTM and CDR2 is ANQGSEA. With 6 bases clipped from V and 1 base from J, the junction kept 10 bases outside the gene matches. The CDR3 sequence is CSVPGTGFWSYEQYF. CDR3 sequence (DNA): TGCAGCGTGCCCGGGACAGGGTTTTGGTCCTACGAGCAGTACTTC.

This chain uses TRBV29-1 with TRBJ2-7; unclear D gene. This CDR3 is 12 amino acids long. The V gene's germline CDR1 is SQVTM and CDR2 ANQGSEA. V was pared by 5 bases and J by 6 bases, with 14 bases between. CDR3 DNA sequence: TGCAGCGTTTGGGGTATTGAAGGCGAGCAGTACTTC. Encoded protein: CSVWGIEGEQYF.

V gene TRBV27 combines with J gene TRBJ1-2; D gene ambiguous. Germline V gives CDR1 MNHEY, CDR2 SMNVEV (reference sequence). Trimming stripped 1 base from V and 2 bases from J, with 8 bases between. The CDR3 contains 14 residues. CDR3 sequence (DNA): TGTGCCAGCAGTTTATTGCCCCTAAACTATGGCTACACCTTC. This gives the protein CASSLLPLNYGYTF.

The V and J genes are TRBV10-3 and TRBJ2-5, with D perhaps TRBD1 (5 bases). The germline V gene encodes CDR1 ENHRY and CDR2 SYGVKD. The CDR3 length is 16 residues. V lost 2 bases and J lost 2, with 15 bases in between. For the CDR3, the DNA is TGTGCCATCAGTGAGCTGGGGCGCGCGGATCAAGAGACCCAGTACTTC. Its protein is CAISELGRADQETQYF.

This chain uses TRBV4-1 with TRBJ2-1; no clear D. Germline CDR1 MGHRA, CDR2 YSYEKL. The CDR3 totals 13 residues. With 1 base removed from V and 10 bases from J, the gap between germline ends came to 11 bases. In DNA, the CDR3 is TGCGCCAGCAGCCAAGTCGGATCGAGAGAGCAGTTCTTC. Its protein is CASSQVGSREQFF.